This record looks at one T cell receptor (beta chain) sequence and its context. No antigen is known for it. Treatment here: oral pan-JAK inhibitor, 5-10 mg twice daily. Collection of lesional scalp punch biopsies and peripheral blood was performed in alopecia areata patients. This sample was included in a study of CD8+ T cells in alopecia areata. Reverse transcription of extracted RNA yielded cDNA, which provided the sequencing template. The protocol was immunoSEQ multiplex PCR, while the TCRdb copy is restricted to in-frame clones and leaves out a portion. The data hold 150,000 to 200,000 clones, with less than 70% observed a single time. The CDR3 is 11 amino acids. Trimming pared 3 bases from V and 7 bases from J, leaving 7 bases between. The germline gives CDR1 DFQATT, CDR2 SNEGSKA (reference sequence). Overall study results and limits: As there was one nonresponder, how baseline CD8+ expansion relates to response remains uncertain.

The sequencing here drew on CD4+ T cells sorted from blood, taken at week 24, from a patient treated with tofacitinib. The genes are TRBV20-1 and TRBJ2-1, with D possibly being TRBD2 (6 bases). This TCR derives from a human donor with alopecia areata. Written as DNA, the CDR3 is TGCAGTGCTAGCCGGGGGAATGAGCAGTTCTTC. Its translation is CSASRGNEQFF.